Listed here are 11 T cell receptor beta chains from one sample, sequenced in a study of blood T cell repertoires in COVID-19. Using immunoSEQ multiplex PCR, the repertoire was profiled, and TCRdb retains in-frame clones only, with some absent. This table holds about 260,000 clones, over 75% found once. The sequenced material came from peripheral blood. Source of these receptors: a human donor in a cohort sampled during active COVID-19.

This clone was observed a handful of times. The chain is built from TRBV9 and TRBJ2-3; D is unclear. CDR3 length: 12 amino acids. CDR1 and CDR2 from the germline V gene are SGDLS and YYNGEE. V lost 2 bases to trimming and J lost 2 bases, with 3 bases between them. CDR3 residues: CASSVSTDTQYF. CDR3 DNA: TGTGCCAGCAGCGTCTCCACAGATACGCAGTATTTT.

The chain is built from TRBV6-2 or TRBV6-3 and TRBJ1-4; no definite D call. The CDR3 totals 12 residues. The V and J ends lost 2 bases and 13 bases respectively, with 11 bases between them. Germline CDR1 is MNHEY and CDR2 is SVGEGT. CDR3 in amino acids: CASSYDLGRLFF. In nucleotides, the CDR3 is TGTGCCAGCAGTTACGACCTCGGGAGACTGTTTTTT.

The CDR3 sequence: CASSVRQGGEQYF. The CDR3 region has the DNA TGTGCCAGCAGCGTAAGACAGGGCGGCGAGCAGTACTTC. The chain combines TRBV9 with TRBJ2-7; 7 bases fit TRBD1. Per germline, CDR1 SGDLS and CDR2 YYNGEE. V gave up 1 base and J gave up 6 bases; unmatched junction bases: 4. The CDR3 runs to 13 residues.

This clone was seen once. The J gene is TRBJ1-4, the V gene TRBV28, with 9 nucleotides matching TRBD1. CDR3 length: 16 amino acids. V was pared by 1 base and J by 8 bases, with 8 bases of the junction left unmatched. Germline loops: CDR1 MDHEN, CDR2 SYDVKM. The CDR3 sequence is CASSLLRGQGDEKLFF. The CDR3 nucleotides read TGTGCCAGCAGTTTATTGCGGGGACAGGGCGACGAAAAACTGTTTTTT.

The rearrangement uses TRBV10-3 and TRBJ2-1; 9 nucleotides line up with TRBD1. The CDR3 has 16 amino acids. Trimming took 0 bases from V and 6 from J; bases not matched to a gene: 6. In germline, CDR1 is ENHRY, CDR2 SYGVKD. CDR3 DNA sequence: TGTGCCATCAGTGAGTCGAGGGACAGGGTAATCAATGAGCAGTTCTTC. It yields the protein CAISESRDRVINEQFF.

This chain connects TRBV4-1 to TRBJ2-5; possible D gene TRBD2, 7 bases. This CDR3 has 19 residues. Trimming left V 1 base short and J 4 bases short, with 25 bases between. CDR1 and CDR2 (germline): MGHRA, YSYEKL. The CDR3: CASSQGPVWGRGGPETQYF. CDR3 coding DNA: TGCGCCAGCAGCCAAGGCCCGGTTTGGGGCAGGGGAGGGCCAGAGACCCAGTACTTC.

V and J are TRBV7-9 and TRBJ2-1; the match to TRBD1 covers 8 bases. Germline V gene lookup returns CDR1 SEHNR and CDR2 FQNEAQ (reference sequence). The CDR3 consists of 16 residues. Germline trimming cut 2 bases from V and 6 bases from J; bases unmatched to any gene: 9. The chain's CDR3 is CASSLWGATGANEQFF. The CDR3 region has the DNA TGTGCCAGCAGCTTATGGGGAGCGACAGGGGCCAATGAGCAGTTCTTC. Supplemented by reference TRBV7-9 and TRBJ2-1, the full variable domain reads DTGVSQNPRHKITKRGQNVTFRCDPISEHNRLYWYRQTLGQGPEFLTYFQNEAQLEKSRLLSDRFSAERPKGSFSTLEIQRTEQGDSAMYLCASSLWGATGANEQFFGPGTRLTVL.

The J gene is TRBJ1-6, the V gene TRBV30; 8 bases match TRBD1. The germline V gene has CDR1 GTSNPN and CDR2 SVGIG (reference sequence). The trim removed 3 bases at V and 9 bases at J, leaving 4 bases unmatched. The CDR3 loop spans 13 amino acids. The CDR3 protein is CAWRTGETSPLHF. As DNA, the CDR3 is TGTGCCTGGAGGACAGGGGAAACTTCACCCCTCCACTTT. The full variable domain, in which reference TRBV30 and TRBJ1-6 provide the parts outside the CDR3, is SQTIHQWPATLVQPVGSPLSLECTVEGTSNPNLYWYRQAAGRGLQLLFYSVGIGQISSEVPQNLSASRPQDRQFILSSKKLLLSDSGFYLCAWRTGETSPLHFGNGTRLTVT.

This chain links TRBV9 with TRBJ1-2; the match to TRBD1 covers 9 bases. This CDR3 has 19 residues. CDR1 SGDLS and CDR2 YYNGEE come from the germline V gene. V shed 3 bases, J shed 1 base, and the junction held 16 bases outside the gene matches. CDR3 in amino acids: CASSATGQGLSLVNYGYTF. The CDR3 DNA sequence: TGTGCCAGCAGCGCGACCGGACAGGGGCTTTCCCTTGTTAACTATGGCTACACCTTC. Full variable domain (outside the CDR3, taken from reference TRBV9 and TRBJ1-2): DSGVTQTPKHLITATGQRVTLRCSPRSGDLSVYWYQQSLDQGLQFLIQYYNGEERAKGNILERFSAQQFPDLHSELNLSSLELGDSALYFCASSATGQGLSLVNYGYTFGSGTRLTVV.

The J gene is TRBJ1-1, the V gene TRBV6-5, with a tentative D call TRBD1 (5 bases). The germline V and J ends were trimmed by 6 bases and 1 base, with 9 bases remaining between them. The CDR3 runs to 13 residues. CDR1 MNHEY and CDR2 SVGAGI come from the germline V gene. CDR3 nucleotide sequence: TGTGCCAGCAGAGTAACAGGGAACACTGAAGCTTTCTTT. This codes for CASRVTGNTEAFF.

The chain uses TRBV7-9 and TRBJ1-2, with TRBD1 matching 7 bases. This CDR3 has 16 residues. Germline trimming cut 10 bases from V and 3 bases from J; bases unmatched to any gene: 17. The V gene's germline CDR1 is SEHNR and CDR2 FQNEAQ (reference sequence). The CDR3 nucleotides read TGTGCCACCCTAGGGGGGACAGATCAAGGGGACTATGGCTACACCTTC. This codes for CATLGGTDQGDYGYTF.